Following are 14 T cell receptor beta chains from one sample sequenced in a study of cytomegalovirus exposure and HLA in healthy donors. The PCR had 60 Vbeta and 13 Jbeta primers. Profiling relied on immunoSEQ multiplex PCR, and the TCRdb table lists in-frame clones only, not all of them. The data hold fewer than 95,000 clones, with 75% to 90% observed a single time. The material sequenced was PBMCs. The receptors were sampled from a man aged 35 to 55 in good health and CMV-seropositive.

The V and J genes are TRBV4-1 and TRBJ2-1; 12 nucleotides agree with TRBD2. V shed 2 bases and J 7 bases; nucleotides not matched to a gene: 21. Germline-derived CDR1 and CDR2 are MGHRA and YSYEKL. There are 21 residues in the CDR3. The CDR3 sequence: CASSQMNSLAGGPRGSNEQFF. The CDR3 DNA reads as TGCGCCAGCAGCCAAATGAACTCGCTAGCGGGAGGGCCAAGGGGGAGTAATGAGCAGTTCTTC.

The chain joins TRBV11-3 to TRBJ1-1; D is ambiguous. Germline lookup yields CDR1 SGHNT and CDR2 YENEEA. With 1 base removed from V and 1 base from J, the gap between germline ends came to 4 bases. The CDR3 contains 13 residues. As DNA, the CDR3 is TGTGCCAGCAGCTTAGCATCGAACACTGAAGCTTTCTTT. As protein: CASSLASNTEAFF. The variable domain in full, with the rest retrieved from reference TRBV11-3 and TRBJ1-1, is EAGVVQSPRYKIIEKKQPVAFWCNPISGHNTLYWYLQNLGQGPELLIRYENEEAVDDSQLPKDRFSAERLKGVDSTLKIQPAELGDSAVYLCASSLASNTEAFFGQGTRLTVV.

The chain employs TRBV25-1 and TRBJ1-2; no firm D call. Trimming stripped 3 bases from V and 6 bases from J, with 5 bases between. CDR1 and CDR2 (germline): MGHDK, SYGVNS. This CDR3 spans 11 amino acids. The CDR3 protein is CASSDSHGYTF. The DNA for the CDR3 is TGTGCCAGCAGTGACTCTCATGGCTACACCTTC.

This chain joins TRBV11-2 and TRBJ1-1; 7 bases align to TRBD1. The ends lost 5 bases at V and 0 bases at J; junction bases unmatched: 9. The CDR3 covers 16 residues. Germline CDR1 is SGHAT and CDR2 is FQNNGV. The CDR3 coding sequence is TGTGCCAGCAGCAGACAGGGACCATCCATGAACACTGAAGCTTTCTTT. This encodes CASSRQGPSMNTEAFF. The full variable domain, completed using reference TRBV11-2 and TRBJ1-1, is EAGVAQSPRYKIIEKRQSVAFWCNPISGHATLYWYQQILGQGPKLLIQFQNNGVVDDSQLPKDRFSAERLKGVDSTLKIQPAKLEDSAVYLCASSRQGPSMNTEAFFGQGTRLTVV.

V is TRBV11-3 and J is TRBJ1-1, with D unclear. With 4 bases removed from V and 6 bases from J, the gap between germline ends came to 12 bases. This CDR3 contains 13 residues. Germline V lookup: CDR1 SGHNT, CDR2 YENEEA. CDR3: CASSYYRGAEAFF. The CDR3 nucleotides read TGTGCCAGCAGCTACTACCGTGGCGCTGAAGCTTTCTTT. The full variable domain, completed using reference TRBV11-3 and TRBJ1-1, is EAGVVQSPRYKIIEKKQPVAFWCNPISGHNTLYWYLQNLGQGPELLIRYENEEAVDDSQLPKDRFSAERLKGVDSTLKIQPAELGDSAVYLCASSYYRGAEAFFGQGTRLTVV.

This chain connects TRBV2 to TRBJ2-2; unclear D gene. CDR3 length equals 13 residues. V was clipped by 7 bases and J by 4 bases, with 10 bases between them. The germline gives CDR1 SNHLY, CDR2 FYNNEI. The DNA of the CDR3 is TGTGCCAGCACCGAGTCCCGCACCGGGGAGCTGTTTTTT. Translating it yields CASTESRTGELFF. Together with reference TRBV2 and TRBJ2-2, the CDR3 gives the full variable domain: EPEVTQTPSHQVTQMGQEVILRCVPISNHLYFYWYRQILGQKVEFLVSFYNNEISEKSEIFDDQFSVERPDGSNFTLKIRSTKLEDSAMYFCASTESRTGELFFGEGSRLTVL.

This clone turned up a few times. V usage is TRBV6-5 and J usage is TRBJ2-2; tentatively, D is TRBD1 (6 bases). Germline V gene lookup returns CDR1 MNHEY and CDR2 SVGAGI. V was cut by 6 bases and J by 6 bases, with 11 bases left in between. This CDR3 region has 13 residues. The CDR3 DNA follows: TGTGCCAGCAGGCCCGAGGGGGCCGGGGAGCTGTTTTTT. Amino acid sequence: CASRPEGAGELFF.

This clone was found a few times. The chain recombines TRBV23-1 with TRBJ2-1; 12 positions agree with TRBD2. TRBV23-1 is marked as an open reading frame, function uncertain. The CDR3 totals 17 residues. V trimming: 5 bases; J trimming: 2 bases; junction bases outside the gene matches: 7. CDR3 loop: CASSDRTSGTPYNEQFF. CDR3 bases: TGCGCCAGCAGTGACAGGACTAGCGGGACCCCCTACAATGAGCAGTTCTTC.

This chain uses TRBV13 with TRBJ2-7, with D tentatively TRBD1 (6 bases). Trimming left V 2 bases short and J 0 bases short, with 8 bases between. Germline lookup yields CDR1 PRHDT and CDR2 FYEKMQ (reference sequence). This CDR3 has 14 residues. DNA for the CDR3: TGTGCCAGCAGCTTACTGACAGGCTCCTACGAGCAGTACTTC. As protein: CASSLLTGSYEQYF.

The J gene is TRBJ1-2, the V gene TRBV23-1, with unresolved D. TRBV23-1 is an ORF, with its function uncertain. There are 13 residues in the CDR3. V lost 4 bases and J 8 bases, leaving 14 bases between the germline ends. The CDR3 loop is CASSLSPECGYTF. In DNA, the CDR3 is TGCGCCAGCAGTCTCTCGCCGGAGTGCGGCTACACCTTC.

The chain uses TRBV5-6 and TRBJ2-3; 8 positions match TRBD2. The J segment lost 0 bases and the V segment lost 4 bases, leaving 13 bases of the junction unmatched. Per the germline V gene, CDR1 is SGHDT and CDR2 is YYEEEE. The CDR3 runs to 18 residues. The CDR3 spells CASSHRIFERGSTDTQYF. In DNA, the CDR3 is TGTGCCAGCAGCCACCGGATTTTCGAGCGGGGGAGCACAGATACGCAGTATTTT.

Many counts were recorded for this clone. V and J are TRBV10-3 and TRBJ1-2; 8 bases agree with TRBD1. The V gene end was trimmed by 1 base and the J gene end by 0 bases; junction bases not matched to a gene: 4. The CDR3 is 16 residues long. Germline V gene data show CDR1 as ENHRY and CDR2 as SYGVKD. The CDR3 nucleotides read TGTGCCATCAGTGAGTGGCTACAGGGGGCTAACTATGGCTACACCTTC. It encodes CAISEWLQGANYGYTF.

This chain links TRBV18 with TRBJ1-1; 7 bases map to TRBD1. V lost 4 bases and J lost 5; bases outside the gene matches: 7. The CDR3 sequence is 14 residues long. Germline V CDR1 and CDR2: KGHSH, LQKENI. This CDR3 is CASSQRQGSTEAFF. In DNA, the CDR3 is TGTGCCAGCTCACAAAGACAGGGAAGTACTGAAGCTTTCTTT.

This chain connects TRBV11-1 to TRBJ2-3; 7 positions agree with TRBD2. This CDR3 spans 16 amino acids. Germline CDR1 SGHAT, CDR2 FQDESV (reference sequence). V was clipped by 5 bases and J by 2 bases; unmatched bases: 10. CDR3 DNA: TGTGCCAGCAGCCCTGAAGCGGGGCTATCCACAGATACGCAGTATTTT. Translation: CASSPEAGLSTDTQYF.